These 12 T cell receptor beta chains were sequenced from one sample in a study of cytomegalovirus exposure and HLA in healthy donors. Measured with immunoSEQ multiplex PCR; TCRdb has only the in-frame clones, and not every one. The sample carries some 170,000 clones, 85% to 90% recorded once. The specimen was PBMCs. The source of these receptors is a woman in her 30s in good health and CMV-seronegative.

This chain joins TRBV19 and TRBJ1-1; D ambiguous. Germline V gene data show CDR1 as LNHDA and CDR2 as SQIVND (reference sequence). V shed 2 bases and J shed 5 bases, with 15 bases lying between them. The length of the CDR3 is 15 residues. CDR3 nucleotides: TGTGCCAGTAGTATACGGTCACACTCGGGGACTGAAGCTTTCTTT. It is translated as CASSIRSHSGTEAFF.

The gene calls are TRBV19 and TRBJ2-1, with 7 positions matching TRBD2. The V gene's germline CDR1 is LNHDA and CDR2 SQIVND (reference sequence). This CDR3 spans 14 amino acids. Losses at the gene ends were 5 bases for V and 8 bases for J; bases not matched to a gene: 9. The CDR3 nucleotides are TGTGCCAGTAGTCCCCGAGCGGGGCGTGATGAGCAGTTCTTC. Residues: CASSPRAGRDEQFF. The complete variable domain, with remaining parts taken from reference TRBV19 and TRBJ2-1, reads DGGITQSPKYLFRKEGQNVTLSCEQNLNHDAMYWYRQDPGQGLRLIYYSQIVNDFQKGDIAEGYSVSREKKESFPLTVTSAQKNPTAFYLCASSPRAGRDEQFFGPGTRLTVL.

The J gene is TRBJ1-2, the V gene TRBV6-5, with D unclear. Germline values: CDR1 MNHEY, CDR2 SVGAGI. Between the trimmed V and J ends, which lost 2 bases and 4 bases, there was a span of 8 bases. The CDR3 spans 13 residues. The DNA for the CDR3 is TGTGCCAGCAGTTACAACAGCCTCTATGGCTACACCTTC. Encoded protein: CASSYNSLYGYTF.

This clone was observed a few times. The J gene is TRBJ2-1, the V gene TRBV7-9; 12 bases fit TRBD1. The CDR3 consists of 15 residues. After removal of 5 bases from V and 12 bases from J, the junction contained 11 bases not matched to a gene. The germline V gene encodes CDR1 SEHNR and CDR2 FQNEAQ (reference sequence). Here the CDR3 reads CASSPGTGGGMGQFF. In DNA, the CDR3 is TGTGCCAGCAGCCCCGGGACAGGGGGCGGGATGGGGCAGTTCTTC.

The chain has TRBV5-1 and TRBJ1-2; D may be TRBD1 (5 bases). The CDR3 sequence is 15 residues long. V dropped 2 bases and J dropped 4 bases, with 15 bases sitting between them. CDR1 and CDR2 (germline): SGHRS, YFSETQ. CDR3 residues: CASSLIRQGGYGYTF. The CDR3 nucleotides read TGCGCCAGCAGCTTAATTCGGCAGGGTGGCTATGGCTACACCTTC.

CDR3 bases: TGTGCCAGCAGACAACAGGGCGACTATGGCTACACCTTC. Translating it yields CASRQQGDYGYTF. This rearrangement joins TRBV4-2 to TRBJ1-2; TRBD1 is a possible D gene (6 bases). The CDR3 covers 13 residues. V shed 6 bases and J shed 3 bases, with 11 bases lying between them. Germline V gives CDR1 LGHNA, CDR2 YNFKEQ.

This rearrangement joins TRBV7-8 to TRBJ2-2; 14 bases map to TRBD2. The junction had 6 bases not matched to a gene; V was cut back by 5 bases and J by 1 base. The germline gives CDR1 SGHVS, CDR2 FQNEAQ. The CDR3 consists of 18 residues. Here the CDR3 reads CASSSRLAGGKNTGELFF. The CDR3 bases are TGTGCCAGCAGCAGCAGACTAGCGGGGGGGAAGAACACCGGGGAGCTGTTTTTT.

This sequence joins TRBV4-1 and TRBJ1-2; D is possibly TRBD1 (6 bases). The CDR3 runs to 17 residues. The V end lost 0 bases, the J end lost 0 bases, and 14 bases lay between the germline ends. CDR1 MGHRA and CDR2 YSYEKL come from the germline V gene. CDR3: CASSQDPGVPTNYGYTF. The CDR3 DNA is TGCGCCAGCAGCCAAGACCCAGGGGTTCCCACTAACTATGGCTACACCTTC.

The CDR3 nucleotides read TGTGCCTTGAACCCGACAGGGATGGGCTACACCTTC. Its protein is CALNPTGMGYTF. J is TRBJ1-2 and V is TRBV30; 7 bases align to TRBD1. Germline CDR1 reads GTSNPN; CDR2 reads SVGIG (reference sequence). The CDR3 length is 12 residues. V lost 7 bases to trimming and J lost 8 bases; unmatched junction nucleotides: 10. The complete variable domain, with remaining parts taken from reference TRBV30 and TRBJ1-2, reads SQTIHQWPATLVQPVGSPLSLECTVEGTSNPNLYWYRQAAGRGLQLLFYSVGIGQISSEVPQNLSASRPQDRQFILSSKKLLLSDSGFYLCALNPTGMGYTFGSGTRLTVV.

This clone came up once. The J gene is TRBJ1-5, the V gene TRBV19, with TRBD1 identical over 10 bases. V trimming: 1 base; J trimming: 1 base; junction bases outside the gene matches: 7. This CDR3 region has 18 residues. Germline V gene sequence: CDR1 LNHDA, CDR2 SQIVND (reference sequence). The chain's CDR3 is CASSIGADRGRSNQPQHF. The CDR3 DNA sequence: TGTGCCAGTAGTATAGGGGCAGACAGGGGGCGAAGCAATCAGCCCCAGCATTTT.

The rearrangement joins TRBV29-1 to TRBJ2-2, with 7 positions matching TRBD2. CDR3 size: 15 residues. CDR1 and CDR2 from the germline V gene are SQVTM and ANQGSEA. J lost 4 bases, V lost 3 bases, and 8 bases had no gene match. CDR3 bases: TGCAGCGTTGAGTTCCCGGGAGGTAGCACCGGGGAGCTGTTTTTT. Protein: CSVEFPGGSTGELFF.

The genes are TRBV6-1 and TRBJ1-1; D may be TRBD1 (5 bases). V lost 8 bases, J lost 0 bases, and 10 bases lay in between. Germline assignment: CDR1 MNHNS and CDR2 SASEGT. The CDR3 spans 13 residues. CDR3 DNA sequence: TGTGCCAGCTCAGGACAATTGAACACTGAAGCTTTCTTT. Translating gives CASSGQLNTEAFF.